The clone carrying this T cell receptor beta chain was picked up a small number of times. Its antigen is not known. The data originate from a study of T cell responses to AZD1222 COVID-19 vaccine. Study-level points and caveats: Females made up more of the donors, who were largely white British, and clonal diversity may have come out too low. Samples come after the peak T cell response, not at day 14. CD4 TCRs associated with vaccination spanned spike, dominating at 160-218 and 743-854.

The CDR3 has 16 residues. Per the germline V gene, CDR1 is SGHTA and CDR2 is FQGTGA. V lost 9 bases to trimming and J lost 0 bases, with 18 bases between them. Assay: immunoSEQ multiplex PCR; the TCRdb copy retains only in-frame clones and omits some. The repertoire consists of tens of thousands of clones, with about 85% occurring once and the leading ten covering approximately 19%. This TCR derives from an adult in good health. The genes are TRBV7-3 and TRBJ2-1; tentative D call: TRBD2 (6 bases). The source material was peripheral blood, sampled on day 0 of AZD1222 vaccination. CDR3 sequence: CARLAGGKSSYNEQFF. For the CDR3, the DNA is TGTGCCAGACTAGCCGGTGGGAAGAGCTCCTACAATGAGCAGTTCTTC.